This TCR beta chain originates from a study of multiple sclerosis patients with progressive multifocal leukoencephalopathy. This sample's time point: time of PML onset. The T3 samples were drawn when PML began. Every PCR reaction included synthetic inline CDR3 controls for all V-J pairings. Assay used: immunoSEQ multiplex PCR; TCRdb lists only in-frame clones, some missing. The data show about 33,000 clones, roughly 90% seen once. This clonotype originated in a human donor with progressive multifocal leukoencephalopathy. The input for sequencing was PBMCs, taken from a patient treated with natalizumab.

The CDR3 coding sequence is TGTGCCAGCAGCTTATCCGGGACAGAATACGAGCAGTACTTC. This translates into CASSLSGTEYEQYF. J is TRBJ2-7 and V is TRBV7-6; 7 bases are shared with TRBD1. In germline, CDR1 is SGHVS, CDR2 FNYEAQ. The CDR3 runs to 14 residues. V lost 2 bases to trimming and J lost 4 bases; unmatched junction nucleotides: 5.